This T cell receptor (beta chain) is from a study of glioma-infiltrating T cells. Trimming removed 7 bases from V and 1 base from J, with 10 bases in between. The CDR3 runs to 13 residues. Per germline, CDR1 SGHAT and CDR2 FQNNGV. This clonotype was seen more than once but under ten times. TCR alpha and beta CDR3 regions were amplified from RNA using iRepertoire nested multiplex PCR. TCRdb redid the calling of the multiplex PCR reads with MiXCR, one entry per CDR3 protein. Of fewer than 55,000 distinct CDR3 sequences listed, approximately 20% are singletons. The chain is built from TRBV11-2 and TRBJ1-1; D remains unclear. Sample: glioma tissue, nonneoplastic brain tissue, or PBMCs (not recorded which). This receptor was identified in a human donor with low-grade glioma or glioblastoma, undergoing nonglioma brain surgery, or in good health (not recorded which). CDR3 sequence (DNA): TGTGCCAGCACCCTCACTGGGAACACTGAAGCTTTCTTT. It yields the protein CASTLTGNTEAFF.